The 3 T cell receptor beta chains reported below all come from one sample, sequenced in a study of blood T cell repertoires in COVID-19. Profiled with immunoSEQ multiplex PCR; TCRdb holds only in-frame clones, not every one. Of about 280,000 clones in the sample, 85% were seen once. Sequenced: peripheral blood. The receptors come from a human donor in a cohort sampled during active COVID-19.

V and J are TRBV5-1 and TRBJ2-7, with 8 bases identical to TRBD2. The CDR3 contains 15 residues. Trimming removed 0 bases from V and 1 base from J; junction bases left unmatched: 3. The germline CDR1 and CDR2 sequences are SGHRS and YFSETQ. The CDR3: CASSLAGTRSYEQYF. CDR3 nucleotide sequence: TGCGCCAGCAGCTTGGCCGGGACTAGGTCCTACGAGCAGTACTTC.

CDR3 nucleotide sequence: TGTGCCAGCAGCATGGGACTGCTTTTCTACGAGCAGTACTTC. Its protein is CASSMGLLFYEQYF. The chain employs TRBV7-2 and TRBJ2-7, with D perhaps matching TRBD2 (6 bases). The CDR3 covers 14 residues. The V end was cut by 5 bases, the J end by 3 bases, with 14 bases between. Germline V gene data show CDR1 as SGHTA and CDR2 as FQGNSA.

The CDR3 here is CSVEDLQGGAEAFF. The CDR3 DNA is TGCAGCGTTGAAGACCTACAGGGGGGGGCTGAAGCTTTCTTT. The V and J genes are TRBV29-1 and TRBJ1-1; 8 bases agree with TRBD1. Germline-derived CDR1 and CDR2 are SQVTM and ANQGSEA. This CDR3 comprises 14 residues. With 0 bases clipped from V and 6 bases from J, the junction kept 6 bases outside the gene matches.